This is a list of T cell receptor beta chains from one sample in a study of blood T cell repertoires in COVID-19. This table comes from immunoSEQ multiplex PCR, and its TCRdb copy is limited to in-frame clones, with some not included. Of some 160,000 clones listed, about 82% are singletons. Sequencing used peripheral blood. These TCRs come from a man in his 70s with active or convalescent COVID-19. Both conserved end residues are part of each CDR3. The order of the fields is CDR3 DNA, CDR3 protein, J gene, D gene, clone size, V gene. A D gene is named only where the DNA matches it firmly. Expanded clones get a size class; other rows say once, few or many, or leave the size out.

TGCGCCAGCAGCGGTTCGACAGGGGGCGACAATTCACCCCTCCACTTT	CASSGSTGGDNSPLHF	TRBJ1-6	TRBD1	NA	TRBV5-1
TGTGCCAGCAGTGACGGTGCCGGGACTAGAGAGACCCAGTACTTC	CASSDGAGTRETQYF	TRBJ2-5	TRBD2	NA	TRBV6-1
TGTGCCAGCAGTTATTCGGGGGGCCGCGGTACTGAAAAACTGTTTTTT	CASSYSGGRGTEKLFF	TRBJ1-4	NA	NA	TRBV6-6
TGTGCCAGCAGTACCGACAGGCATCAGCCCCAGCATTTT	CASSTDRHQPQHF	TRBJ1-5	NA	NA	TRBV12-3/TRBV12-4
TGTGCCTGGATAGGGGACACTGAAGCTTTCTTT	CAWIGDTEAFF	TRBJ1-1	NA	few	TRBV30
TGTGCCTCCTCCAGGGGGCCCAATGAAAAACTGTTTTTT	CASSRGPNEKLFF	TRBJ1-4	TRBD1	NA	TRBV30
TGTGCCAGCAGCCTCAGCTCTGGGGCCAACGTCCTGACTTTC	CASSLSSGANVLTF	TRBJ2-6	NA	NA	TRBV5-5
TGTGCCAGCAGTTGGGGACTAGCGTCGTACGAGCAGTACTTC	CASSWGLASYEQYF	TRBJ2-7	TRBD2	NA	TRBV6-2/TRBV6-3
TGTGCCAGCAGCCGGGCAACAGGGGGGTACTATGGCTACACCTTC	CASSRATGGYYGYTF	TRBJ1-2	TRBD1	NA	TRBV3-1/TRBV3-2
TGTGCCAGCAGCCACCAGGGCTATAATGAAAAACTGTTTTTT	CASSHQGYNEKLFF	TRBJ1-4	NA	NA	TRBV3-1/TRBV3-2
TGTGCCAGCAAGGGGAACATGAACACTGAAGCTTTCTTT	CASKGNMNTEAFF	TRBJ1-1	NA	few	TRBV7-2
TGCGCCAGCAGCTCAACAGGGGGCGAAGGTAATGAAAAACTGTTTTTT	CASSSTGGEGNEKLFF	TRBJ1-4	TRBD1	NA	TRBV5-1
TGTGCCAGCAGAGTTACAGGACCCGAGACCCAGTACTTC	CASRVTGPETQYF	TRBJ2-5	NA	NA	TRBV6-5
TGTGCCAGCTCACGTACTGATCGTCAGCCCCAGCATTTT	CASSRTDRQPQHF	TRBJ1-5	NA	NA	TRBV18
TGTGCCAGCAGCTGGAAACGGGGGAAGGAAGATACGCAGTATTTT	CASSWKRGKEDTQYF	TRBJ2-3	NA	NA	TRBV7-2
TGCGCCAGCAGCTTGGGGGTGGAGGTACGGGGCTACACCTTC	CASSLGVEVRGYTF	TRBJ1-2	NA	NA	TRBV5-1
TGTGCCAGCAGTGGGAGAGAGGGAAAACTGTTTTTT	CASSGREGKLFF	TRBJ1-4	NA	NA	TRBV2
TGCAGTGCTAGTGCGGACTCAGCTTATAATTCACCCCTCCACTTT	CSASADSAYNSPLHF	TRBJ1-6	NA	many	TRBV20-1
TGTGCCAGCAGACCCCAGGGGGACTATGGCTACACCTTC	CASRPQGDYGYTF	TRBJ1-2	TRBD1	many	TRBV6-6
TGTGCCAGCAGTTACTCGGCTGACTATGGCTACACCTTC	CASSYSADYGYTF	TRBJ1-2	NA	NA	TRBV6-6
TGTGCCAGCAGTGATTTACTTACCGGGACTATGAAAAATACGCAGTATTTT	CASSDLLTGTMKNTQYF	TRBJ2-3	TRBD2	NA	TRBV6-1
TGTGCCAGCTCCTCCGTTAGGGGCGGCGTGTCACCCCTCCACTTT	CASSSVRGGVSPLHF	TRBJ1-6	NA	NA	TRBV6-5
TGCGCCAGCAGCTGGGACTATAACACCGGGGAGCTGTTTTTT	CASSWDYNTGELFF	TRBJ2-2	TRBD2	NA	TRBV5-1
TGTGCCTGGAGTAACCGGGACAGAAGCACAGATACGCAGTATTTT	CAWSNRDRSTDTQYF	TRBJ2-3	TRBD1	few	TRBV30
TGTGCTAGTGGTTTGAGCAGGGATCAGCCCCAGCATTTT	CASGLSRDQPQHF	TRBJ1-5	NA	NA	TRBV12-5
TGTGCCAGCAGTTACTCGAACTCCCCTGAAGCTTTCTTT	CASSYSNSPEAFF	TRBJ1-1	NA	NA	TRBV6-5
TGTGCCAGCAGTGCCGAGACTAGCGGGAGTAGAAATACGCAGTATTTT	CASSAETSGSRNTQYF	TRBJ2-3	TRBD2	NA	TRBV2
TGCGCCAGCAGCAACGGGGGGCGTTGGAGCGGGGTGCTCAATGAGCAGTTCTTC	CASSNGGRWSGVLNEQFF	TRBJ2-1	NA	few	TRBV5-1
TGTGCCAGTAGTATAGGCTTTAGCTCCTACAATGAGCAGTTCTTC	CASSIGFSSYNEQFF	TRBJ2-1	NA	once	TRBV19
TGTGCCAGCACCAAACAGGGCCGGGGCTACGAGCAGTACTTC	CASTKQGRGYEQYF	TRBJ2-7	NA	NA	TRBV5-5
TGTGCCAGCAGCTTAGTTGGGGGGGCGGTCACCGGGGAGCTGTTTTTT	CASSLVGGAVTGELFF	TRBJ2-2	NA	once	TRBV11-2
TGTGCCAGCAGTCTACTCGAACAGGGGAACACTGAAGCTTTCTTT	CASSLLEQGNTEAFF	TRBJ1-1	NA	NA	TRBV6-5